This is a list of T cell receptor beta chains from one sample in a study of Graves' ophthalmopathy and Graves' hyperthyroidism. One entry per CDR3 protein, called by TCRdb with MiXCR from the multiplex PCR reads. Here the sample spans 300,000 to 500,000 distinct CDR3 sequences, over 15% being singletons. Sequencing was carried out using peripheral blood. The source of these receptors is a woman under 30 with stable Graves' hyperthyroidism. CDR3s include the opening cysteine and the closing phenylalanine or tryptophan. Each record gives: V gene, D gene, clone size, J gene, CDR3 protein, CDR3 DNA. The D gene is left open where the match is weak. The size of a clone is reported for some rows only, either as once, few or many, or as a class for expanded clones.

v_call: TRBV6-1
d_call: -
clone_size: many
j_call: TRBJ2-2
cdr3_aa: CATPRNRATGELFF
cdr3_nt: TGTGCCACCCCCCGAAACAGGGCCACCGGGGAGCTGTTTTTT

v_call: TRBV2
d_call: -
clone_size: many
j_call: TRBJ1-2
cdr3_aa: CASSETGAWGYTF
cdr3_nt: TGTGCCAGCAGTGAAACGGGGGCATGGGGCTACACCTTC

v_call: TRBV20-1
d_call: -
clone_size: many
j_call: TRBJ1-2
cdr3_aa: CSAILLDGYTF
cdr3_nt: TGCAGTGCCATCCTTTTGGATGGCTACACCTTC

v_call: TRBV7-3
d_call: -
clone_size: -
j_call: TRBJ2-4
cdr3_aa: CASSAGQLGKNIQYF
cdr3_nt: TGTGCCAGCAGCGCGGGACAGTTGGGCAAAAACATTCAGTACTTC

v_call: TRBV5-1
d_call: TRBD2
clone_size: many
j_call: TRBJ2-5
cdr3_aa: CASSWPGTSGGPRYQETQYF
cdr3_nt: TGCGCCAGCAGCTGGCCGGGGACTAGCGGGGGGCCGCGCTACCAAGAGACCCAGTACTTC

v_call: TRBV10-3
d_call: TRBD1
clone_size: few
j_call: TRBJ2-2
cdr3_aa: CAIRPTGLTNTGELFF
cdr3_nt: TGTGCCATCAGGCCGACAGGGCTGACGAACACCGGGGAGCTGTTTTTT

v_call: TRBV6-1
d_call: -
clone_size: -
j_call: TRBJ2-6
cdr3_aa: CASSRESGANVLTF
cdr3_nt: TGTGCCAGCAGTCGGGAATCTGGGGCCAACGTCCTGACTTTC

v_call: TRBV6-2/TRBV6-3
d_call: -
clone_size: -
j_call: TRBJ1-2
cdr3_aa: CASSNHRAGYGYTF
cdr3_nt: TGTGCCAGCAGTAACCACAGGGCTGGCTATGGCTACACCTTC

v_call: TRBV5-5
d_call: TRBD2
clone_size: few
j_call: TRBJ2-4
cdr3_aa: CASSSTTSGGHKNIQYF
cdr3_nt: TGTGCCAGCAGCTCCACGACTAGCGGGGGCCATAAAAACATTCAGTACTTC

v_call: TRBV7-8
d_call: TRBD1
clone_size: many
j_call: TRBJ1-5
cdr3_aa: CASSTHRGRNQPQHF
cdr3_nt: TGTGCCAGCAGCACGCACAGGGGCCGAAATCAGCCCCAGCATTTT

v_call: TRBV7-8
d_call: -
clone_size: many
j_call: TRBJ2-7
cdr3_aa: CASSLDPGSYEQYF
cdr3_nt: TGTGCCAGCAGCTTAGACCCGGGTTCCTACGAGCAGTACTTC

v_call: TRBV3-1
d_call: -
clone_size: -
j_call: TRBJ1-5
cdr3_aa: CASSQSPLGGRNQPQHF
cdr3_nt: TGTGCCAGCAGCCAAAGCCCCTTGGGGGGGCGAAATCAGCCCCAGCATTTT

v_call: TRBV11-1
d_call: -
clone_size: many
j_call: TRBJ2-4
cdr3_aa: CASSLASFKGLAKNIQYF
cdr3_nt: TGTGCCAGCAGTTTAGCGTCCTTTAAGGGGTTAGCCAAAAACATTCAGTACTTC

v_call: TRBV20-1
d_call: -
clone_size: -
j_call: TRBJ2-6
cdr3_aa: CSADPGRALEGANVLTF
cdr3_nt: TGCAGTGCTGACCCGGGACGGGCGTTAGAAGGGGCCAACGTCCTGACTTTC

v_call: TRBV20-1
d_call: TRBD1
clone_size: many
j_call: TRBJ2-5
cdr3_aa: CSATGQGREETQYF
cdr3_nt: TGCAGTGCTACCGGACAGGGGAGGGAGGAGACCCAGTACTTC

v_call: TRBV7-9
d_call: -
clone_size: many
j_call: TRBJ1-1
cdr3_aa: CASSSESEAFF
cdr3_nt: TGTGCCAGCAGCTCGGAGAGCGAAGCTTTCTTT

v_call: TRBV18
d_call: -
clone_size: few
j_call: TRBJ1-1
cdr3_aa: CASSRGTSLDTEAFF
cdr3_nt: TGTGCCAGCTCACGAGGGACATCCTTGGACACTGAAGCTTTCTTT

v_call: TRBV6-1
d_call: -
clone_size: once
j_call: TRBJ1-5
cdr3_aa: CASGDNSNQPQHF
cdr3_nt: TGTGCCAGCGGGGACAATAGCAATCAGCCCCAGCATTTT

v_call: TRBV20-1
d_call: -
clone_size: many
j_call: TRBJ1-1
cdr3_aa: CSARTPGRRNTEAFF
cdr3_nt: TGCAGTGCTCGTACGCCAGGGCGTAGGAACACTGAAGCTTTCTTT

v_call: TRBV5-1
d_call: TRBD1
clone_size: -
j_call: TRBJ1-2
cdr3_aa: CASSLTGQDNYGYTF
cdr3_nt: TGCGCCAGCAGCTTAACGGGACAGGATAACTATGGCTACACCTTC

v_call: TRBV6-5
d_call: TRBD1
clone_size: many
j_call: TRBJ1-2
cdr3_aa: CASSYSSGQGTYGYTF
cdr3_nt: TGTGCCAGCAGTTACTCGTCGGGACAGGGTACCTATGGCTACACCTTC

v_call: TRBV12-3/TRBV12-4
d_call: TRBD1
clone_size: -
j_call: TRBJ2-2
cdr3_aa: CASRESLPGGLPGELFF
cdr3_nt: TGTGCCAGCAGGGAATCGTTGCCAGGGGGTTTGCCCGGGGAGCTGTTTTTT

v_call: TRBV4-1
d_call: TRBD2
clone_size: few
j_call: TRBJ2-2
cdr3_aa: CASTRLAGFTGELFF
cdr3_nt: TGCGCCAGCACCCGCCTAGCGGGGTTCACCGGGGAGCTGTTTTTT

v_call: TRBV6-6
d_call: -
clone_size: many
j_call: TRBJ2-5
cdr3_aa: CASSNSDIGKETQYF
cdr3_nt: TGTGCCAGCAGTAATTCGGACATCGGGAAAGAGACCCAGTACTTC

v_call: TRBV6-2/TRBV6-3
d_call: -
clone_size: many
j_call: TRBJ2-7
cdr3_aa: CASGDIPGIRF
cdr3_nt: TGTGCCAGCGGGGACATTCCGGGGATCCGATTC

v_call: TRBV24-1
d_call: -
clone_size: few
j_call: TRBJ2-6
cdr3_aa: CATSDPTVSGANVLTF
cdr3_nt: TGTGCCACCAGTGACCCCACAGTCTCTGGGGCCAACGTCCTGACTTTC

v_call: TRBV12-3/TRBV12-4
d_call: -
clone_size: many
j_call: TRBJ2-2
cdr3_aa: CASSLYAGELFF
cdr3_nt: TGTGCCAGCAGTTTATACGCCGGGGAGCTGTTTTTT

v_call: TRBV20-1
d_call: TRBD2
clone_size: many
j_call: TRBJ2-7
cdr3_aa: CSARVVTSGVYEQYF
cdr3_nt: TGCAGTGCTAGAGTCGTCACTAGCGGGGTCTACGAGCAGTACTTC

v_call: TRBV5-1
d_call: -
clone_size: many
j_call: TRBJ2-5
cdr3_aa: CASSSGGETQYF
cdr3_nt: TGTGCCAGCAGTTCCGGGGGAGAGACCCAGTACTTC

v_call: TRBV12-5
d_call: TRBD1
clone_size: -
j_call: TRBJ2-7
cdr3_aa: CASGLVRGDRDEQYF
cdr3_nt: TGTGCTAGTGGTTTGGTACGCGGGGACAGGGACGAGCAGTACTTC

v_call: TRBV6-2/TRBV6-3
d_call: TRBD1
clone_size: many
j_call: TRBJ2-4
cdr3_aa: CASSSLRDRAREGVYF
cdr3_nt: TGTGCCAGCTCGAGCCTCCGGGACAGGGCACGCGAGGGGGTATACTTC

v_call: TRBV5-5
d_call: TRBD1
clone_size: many
j_call: TRBJ1-2
cdr3_aa: CASRGTGGYTF
cdr3_nt: TGTGCCAGCAGGGGGACAGGCGGCTACACCTTC

v_call: TRBV4-1
d_call: -
clone_size: -
j_call: TRBJ2-7
cdr3_aa: CASSTGAELSYEQYF
cdr3_nt: TGCGCCAGCAGTACCGGGGCCGAACTTTCCTACGAGCAGTACTTC

v_call: TRBV15
d_call: -
clone_size: many
j_call: TRBJ2-4
cdr3_aa: CATSRDQGENIQYF
cdr3_nt: TGTGCCACCAGCAGGGATCAGGGTGAAAACATTCAGTACTTC

v_call: TRBV10-3
d_call: -
clone_size: -
j_call: TRBJ1-1
cdr3_aa: CAISDDRSGDTEAFF
cdr3_nt: TGTGCCATCAGTGACGATCGGAGTGGAGACACTGAAGCTTTCTTT

v_call: TRBV6-1
d_call: -
clone_size: many
j_call: TRBJ2-7
cdr3_aa: CASSEPQGTPYEQYF
cdr3_nt: TGTGCCAGCAGTGAACCACAGGGAACCCCCTACGAGCAGTACTTC

v_call: TRBV19
d_call: -
clone_size: many
j_call: TRBJ2-7
cdr3_aa: CASRLRVGLSGPYEQYF
cdr3_nt: TGTGCCAGTAGACTAAGAGTTGGTTTAAGCGGTCCCTACGAGCAGTACTTC

v_call: TRBV6-1
d_call: TRBD2
clone_size: -
j_call: TRBJ2-7
cdr3_aa: CASSERAGGYEQYF
cdr3_nt: TGTGCCAGCAGTGAAAGGGCGGGAGGCTACGAGCAGTACTTC

v_call: TRBV2
d_call: -
clone_size: many
j_call: TRBJ1-2
cdr3_aa: CASSDEQGYGYTF
cdr3_nt: TGTGCCAGCAGTGACGAACAGGGCTATGGCTACACCTTC

v_call: TRBV6-2/TRBV6-3
d_call: TRBD1
clone_size: once
j_call: TRBJ1-1
cdr3_aa: CASSSQGEISEAFF
cdr3_nt: TGTGCCAGCAGTTCTCAGGGGGAGATATCTGAAGCTTTCTTT

v_call: TRBV12-3/TRBV12-4
d_call: -
clone_size: many
j_call: TRBJ2-2
cdr3_aa: CASSREQGTGELFF
cdr3_nt: TGTGCCAGCAGCCGAGAGCAGGGAACAGGGGAGCTGTTTTTT